The 25 T cell receptor beta chains presented below share a single source sample, sequenced in a study of T cell clonality in common variable immunodeficiency. Here immunoSEQ multiplex PCR was the method, and the copy in TCRdb shows in-frame clones only, minus some. The table lists around 50,000 clones, no singletons, with roughly 5.9% in the top ten. The specimen sequenced was peripheral blood mononuclear cells. These receptors were obtained from a person between 18 and 70 years old in good health.

In this sample, this clone turned up many times. The read falls 3 residues short of the CDR3 end, and the missing part is taken from the germline J gene. This chain uses TRBV5-1 with TRBJ2-2; D possibly corresponds to TRBD1 (5 bases). Per germline, CDR1 SGHRS and CDR2 YFSETQ. There are 13 residues in the CDR3. Deletions cut 2 bases from V and 4 bases from J, with 6 bases between. CDR3 region: CASSLGVTGELFF. CDR3 DNA, as far as it was read: TGCGCCAGCAGCTTAGGGGTCACCGGGGAG.

As for this clone: The DNA ends 3 residues before the CDR3 does, and the rest of the CDR3 is filled in from the germline J gene. V usage is TRBV11-1 and J usage is TRBJ2-7; the match to TRBD1 covers 7 bases. Germline loops: CDR1 SGHAT, CDR2 FQDESV (reference sequence). CDR3 length: 13 residues. The ends lost 5 bases at V and 2 bases at J; junction bases unmatched: 3. Incomplete CDR3 DNA: TGTGCCAGCAGCCACGGGACAGCCTACGAG. This encodes CASSHGTAYE. Given in full, the CDR3 is CASSHGTAYEQYF.

A few counts support this clone. The read ends 3 residues before the CDR3 terminus; that terminus is restored from the germline J gene. The rearrangement uses TRBV11-3 and TRBJ2-1, with TRBD1 as a possible D gene (6 bases). Trimming stripped 0 bases from V and 6 bases from J, with 12 bases between. Germline-derived CDR1 and CDR2 are SGHNT and YENEEA. This CDR3 comprises 15 residues. CDR3 bases read: TGTGCCAGCAGCTTAGATCTAAGAGGGGGCAATGAG. It specifies CASSLDLRGGNE. The entire CDR3 protein is CASSLDLRGGNEQFF. Combining the CDR3 with reference TRBV11-3 and TRBJ2-1 gives the whole variable domain EAGVVQSPRYKIIEKKQPVAFWCNPISGHNTLYWYLQNLGQGPELLIRYENEEAVDDSQLPKDRFSAERLKGVDSTLKIQPAELGDSAVYLCASSLDLRGGNEQFFGPGTRLTVL.

This clone was seen a few times. The CDR3 end falls 3 residues outside the read, so it is completed with the germline J gene. The genes are TRBV11-1 and TRBJ2-7; D may be TRBD1 (5 bases). The CDR3 contains 13 residues. Trimming took off 5 bases at V and 2 bases at J, with 10 bases between the two ends. Germline V gene lookup returns CDR1 SGHAT and CDR2 FQDESV (reference sequence). Partial CDR3 DNA: TGTGCCAGCAGCCGAGACAGACCCTACGAG. Its protein is CASSRDRPYE. The whole CDR3 protein reads CASSRDRPYEQYF.

This clone was seen many times. The DNA ends 3 residues before the CDR3 does, and the rest of the CDR3 is filled in from the germline J gene. V usage is TRBV6-2 or TRBV6-3 and J usage is TRBJ1-5, with D perhaps matching TRBD1 (5 bases). The germline V and J ends were trimmed by 10 bases and 0 bases, with 19 bases remaining between them. The germline gives CDR1 MNHEY, CDR2 SVGEGT. The CDR3 extends over 16 amino acids. The CDR3 sequence: CATQPRQSPSNQPQHF. The covered CDR3 bases are TGTGCCACCCAACCCAGACAGAGCCCTAGCAATCAGCCC.

Comments on this clone: The CDR3 goes on 3 residues after the read ends, and that part is filled in from the germline J gene. This chain connects TRBV19 to TRBJ1-6; 10 bases map to TRBD1. The CDR3 extends over 15 amino acids. Germline V gene lookup returns CDR1 LNHDA and CDR2 SQIVND (reference sequence). Unmatched junction bases numbered 3, after V lost 6 bases and J lost 4 bases. The chain's CDR3 is CASRRDRGYNSPLHF. The covered CDR3 bases are TGTGCCAGTAGGAGGGACAGGGGTTATAATTCACCC.

This clone appeared many times. The read terminates 3 residues before the CDR3 end, so the remaining end is supplied by the germline J gene. The chain carries TRBV2 and TRBJ2-3; D is possibly TRBD2 (5 bases). CDR1 and CDR2 from the germline V gene are SNHLY and FYNNEI. The CDR3 extends over 14 amino acids. V lost 3 bases and J lost 1, with 8 bases in between. CDR3: CASSDGRGTDTQYF. The CDR3 DNA, read in part, is TGTGCCAGCAGTGACGGGCGGGGCACAGATACG.

This clone occurred many times. The read stops 3 residues short of the end of the CDR3; the missing end is completed from the germline J gene. The chain uses TRBV19 and TRBJ1-5; 8 nucleotides line up with TRBD1. The CDR3 has 16 amino acids. Losses at the gene ends were 7 bases for V and 2 bases for J; bases not matched to a gene: 10. Germline CDR1 LNHDA, CDR2 SQIVND (reference sequence). The CDR3 sequence is CASNPGETGGNQPQHF. The CDR3 bases that were read are TGTGCCAGTAACCCGGGCGAGACAGGGGGCAATCAGCCC.

This clone has a count of ten or more. The read gets to within 3 residues of the CDR3 end, and the germline J gene fills in the rest. The genes are TRBV6-1 and TRBJ1-3; 8 nucleotides align to TRBD1. This CDR3 has 17 residues. CDR1 MNHNS and CDR2 SASEGT come from the germline V gene. The V and J ends lost 2 bases and 1 base, in that order; junction bases with no gene match: 7. The part of the CDR3 DNA that was read is TGTGCCAGCAGTGAACTTCCAGGGGGCTATTCTGGAAACACC. Residues: CASSELPGGYSGNT. The whole CDR3 region reads CASSELPGGYSGNTIYF.

This clone was seen only a few times. CDR3 bases read: TGCGCCAGCAGCGCGGGACTAGCGGGAGGGCCTAGCACAGATACG. Amino acid sequence: CASSAGLAGGPSTDT. The whole CDR3 protein is CASSAGLAGGPSTDTQYF. The V and J genes are TRBV5-1 and TRBJ2-3; 16 nucleotides match TRBD2. The sequence runs out 3 residues before the end of the CDR3; the remainder is reconstructed from the germline J gene. V lost 4 bases, J lost 0 bases, and 5 bases stayed unmatched. CDR3 length: 18 residues. CDR1 SGHRS and CDR2 YFSETQ come from the germline V gene.

This clone was seen repeatedly, ten times or more. The read terminates 3 residues ahead of where the CDR3 ends, so the germline J gene completes it. The V and J genes are TRBV12-3 or TRBV12-4 and TRBJ2-6, with a weak D call TRBD1 (5 bases). The CDR3 is made up of 16 amino acids. V lost 6 bases and J lost 0, with 12 bases in between. The CDR3: CASSAWGYSGANVLTF. CDR3 DNA, as far as it was read: TGTGCCAGCAGCGCCTGGGGCTACTCTGGGGCCAACGTC.

This clone was detected ten times or more. The missing CDR3 end, 3 residues past where the read stops, is filled in from the germline J gene. J is TRBJ2-1 and V is TRBV20-1; no firm D call. This CDR3 has 14 residues. Trimming stripped 5 bases from V and 0 bases from J, with 11 bases between. Germline loops: CDR1 DFQATT, CDR2 SNEGSKA (reference sequence). The part of the CDR3 DNA that was read is TGCAGTGCTGACAACAGAGGCTCCTACAATGAG. Translating it yields CSADNRGSYNE. The CDR3, in full, reads CSADNRGSYNEQFF.

This clone was seen ten or more times. The read falls 3 residues short of the CDR3 end, and the missing part is taken from the germline J gene. The chain links TRBV5-1 to TRBJ2-3, with D possibly being TRBD2 (5 bases). This CDR3 region has 15 residues. Germline lookup yields CDR1 SGHRS and CDR2 YFSETQ. V gave up 0 bases and J gave up 4 bases, with 12 bases separating them. The CDR3: CASSLVSSKADTQYF. The CDR3 DNA, read in part, is TGCGCCAGCAGCTTGGTCTCTAGCAAGGCAGATACG.

This clone was recorded at least ten times. Read sequence stops 3 residues before the CDR3 end, and the germline J gene provides the missing end. The chain carries TRBV2 and TRBJ2-5, with D uncertain. Trimming removed 7 bases from V and 3 bases from J, with 12 bases in between. In germline, CDR1 is SNHLY, CDR2 FYNNEI. This CDR3 comprises 13 residues. The CDR3: CASTPNREETQYF. The CDR3 bases that were read are TGTGCCAGCACCCCGAACAGAGAAGAGACC.

In regard to this clone: The read terminates 3 residues ahead of where the CDR3 ends, so the germline J gene completes it. The chain joins TRBV7-9 to TRBJ2-5; D is unresolved. V was pared by 3 bases and J by 0 bases, with 8 bases between. This CDR3 has 14 amino acids. Germline V gene sequence: CDR1 SEHNR, CDR2 FQNEAQ (reference sequence). CDR3 protein: CASSFAPDQETQYF. Partial CDR3 DNA: TGTGCCAGCAGCTTTGCACCAGACCAAGAGACC.

This clone was seen ten or more times. The read is 3 residues too short to cover the CDR3 end, so that end is filled in from the germline J gene. V and J are TRBV19 and TRBJ1-4; D remains ambiguous. CDR3 length: 13 amino acids. Trimming stripped 6 bases from V and 8 bases from J, with 13 bases between. In germline, CDR1 is LNHDA, CDR2 SQIVND (reference sequence). CDR3 DNA, as far as it was read: TGTGCCAGTAGCTTCCCTGCGGGGGAAAAA. Its translation is CASSFPAGEK. The CDR3 reads in full as CASSFPAGEKLFF.

In its sample, this clone was seen many times. The read ends 3 residues shy of where the CDR3 ends; the end is completed using the germline J gene. This chain uses TRBV29-1 with TRBJ2-5; possible D gene TRBD1, 6 bases. V lost 5 bases, J lost 2 bases, and 9 bases lay in between. In germline, CDR1 is SQVTM, CDR2 ANQGSEA. The CDR3 runs 12 residues. The CDR3 loop is CSVSRGQETQYF. Incomplete CDR3 DNA: TGCAGCGTTTCTAGGGGGCAAGAGACC.

As concerns this clone: A junction end diverges from the germline sequence, so it may reflect a read error. The sequence runs out 3 residues before the end of the CDR3; the remainder is reconstructed from the germline J gene. This chain links TRBV6-2 or TRBV6-3 with TRBJ2-3; 8 positions match TRBD2. CDR3 length: 15 amino acids. Germline assignment: CDR1 MNHEY and CDR2 SVGEGT. Incomplete CDR3 DNA: TGTGCCAGCAGTTCCCTGACTAGCGTCGCAGATGCG. Amino acid sequence: CASSSLTSVADA. The entire CDR3 sequence reads CASSSLTSVADAQYF.

This clone was counted at least ten times. Sequencing ends 3 residues short of the CDR3 end; the germline J gene provides the rest. The chain is built from TRBV5-1 and TRBJ2-7, with TRBD1 as a possible D gene (5 bases). V was cut by 1 base and J by 4 bases, with 12 bases left in between. This CDR3 is 14 amino acids long. Germline V CDR1 and CDR2: SGHRS, YFSETQ. The CDR3 loop reads CASSLTGSTYEQYF. The sequenced CDR3 bases are TGCGCCAGCAGCTTGACAGGTTCTACGTACGAG.

Turning to this clone: The CDR3 goes on 3 residues after the read ends, and that part is filled in from the germline J gene. The chain is built from TRBV2 and TRBJ1-1; perhaps TRBD1 as D (5 bases). V lost 6 bases and J lost 0, with 11 bases in between. Germline CDR1 reads SNHLY; CDR2 reads FYNNEI. The CDR3 sequence is 14 residues long. Incomplete CDR3 DNA: TGTGCCAGCAGACTCAGGGTCATGAACACTGAA. Protein sequence: CASRLRVMNTE. The whole CDR3 sequence reads CASRLRVMNTEAFF.

This clone has more than one count but fewer than ten. Coverage ceases 3 residues before the CDR3 finishes, and the germline J gene fills in the end. This chain uses TRBV10-2 with TRBJ2-2; 12 bases match TRBD2. In germline, CDR1 is WSHSY, CDR2 SAAADI. CDR3 length equals 15 residues. Unmatched junction bases numbered 4, after V lost 6 bases and J lost 5 bases. The CDR3 sequence: CASRTSGSWTGELFF. The sequenced part of the CDR3 DNA is TGCGCCAGCAGGACTAGCGGGAGTTGGACCGGGGAG.

This clone showed up many times. The CDR3 end is not reached by the read, which stops 3 residues before it; the germline J gene fills it in. The chain has TRBV7-2 and TRBJ2-3; TRBD1 matches 8 bases. Germline V CDR1 and CDR2: SGHTA, FQGNSA. The trim removed 3 bases at V and 4 bases at J, leaving 6 bases unmatched. CDR3 length equals 15 residues. The DNA read from the CDR3 is TGTGCCAGCAGCTTCTGGACAGGGAACGCAGATACG. Amino acids: CASSFWTGNADT. The CDR3 in full is CASSFWTGNADTQYF.

This clone occurred many times. Sequencing ends 3 residues short of the CDR3 end; the germline J gene provides the rest. The V gene is TRBV5-1, the J gene TRBJ2-6, with TRBD1 identical over 7 bases. The CDR3 length is 17 residues. V dropped 0 bases and J dropped 4; count of bases not matched to a gene: 7. Germline V gene lookup returns CDR1 SGHRS and CDR2 YFSETQ. CDR3: CASSLVQGTRGANVLTF. The DNA read from the CDR3 is TGCGCCAGCAGCTTGGTACAGGGGACGAGGGGGGCCAACGTC.

This clone rates as medium-sized (0.01 to 0.1%). The read is 3 residues too short to cover the CDR3 end, so that end is filled in from the germline J gene. This chain uses TRBV2 with TRBJ2-7; TRBD2 matches at 10 bases. V lost 2 bases to trimming and J lost 2 bases; unmatched junction nucleotides: 6. Germline CDR1 and CDR2: SNHLY and FYNNEI. CDR3 size: 16 residues. The CDR3 sequence is CASSEPTSGLTYEQYF. The covered CDR3 bases are TGTGCCAGCAGTGAACCGACTAGCGGGCTAACCTACGAG. Full variable domain (missing parts from reference TRBV2 and TRBJ2-7): EPEVTQTPSHQVTQMGQEVILRCVPISNHLYFYWYRQILGQKVEFLVSFYNNEISEKSEIFDDQFSVERPDGSNFTLKIRSTKLEDSAMYFCASSEPTSGLTYEQYFGPGTRLTVT.

This clone was picked up many times. The read is 3 residues too short to cover the CDR3 end, so that end is filled in from the germline J gene. The chain employs TRBV20-1 and TRBJ2-7, with 10 nucleotides matching TRBD2. With 3 bases clipped from V and 0 bases from J, the junction kept 20 bases outside the gene matches. This CDR3 has 20 residues. CDR1 is DFQATT and CDR2 is SNEGSKA in the germline V gene (reference sequence). The DNA read from the CDR3 is TGCAGTGCTAGCTCCTACCGCCTTGGGACTAGCGACTTGAGCTCCTACGAG. Translating it yields CSASSYRLGTSDLSSYE. The whole CDR3 is CSASSYRLGTSDLSSYEQYF.